This entry lists 24 T cell receptor beta chains sequenced from one sample in a study of control samples from healthy donors and cancer patients. Only in-frame clones appear in the TCRdb table, and some are missing; sequencing was by immunoSEQ multiplex PCR. The sample carries some 120,000 clones, around 87% recorded once. Source material: blood. These receptors were obtained from a man aged 30 to 45 in good health.

The chain employs TRBV5-1 and TRBJ2-5, with TRBD2 as a possible D gene (5 bases). This CDR3 has 14 amino acids. CDR1 is SGHRS and CDR2 is YFSETQ in the germline V gene. Between the trimmed V and J ends, which lost 0 bases and 5 bases, there was a span of 11 bases. The CDR3 nucleotides are TGCGCCAGCAGCTTGGGTGAGGGCGGGGAGACCCAGTACTTC. Protein product: CASSLGEGGETQYF.

As DNA, the CDR3 is TGTGCCAGCACTAACAGGGGCAATCAGCCCCAGCATTTT. This gives the protein CASTNRGNQPQHF. This sequence joins TRBV12-3 or TRBV12-4 and TRBJ1-5, with D perhaps matching TRBD1 (6 bases). The CDR3 has 13 amino acids. V was pared by 7 bases and J by 2 bases, with 9 bases between.

The chain employs TRBV7-2 and TRBJ2-7; unclear D gene. CDR3 length equals 13 residues. CDR1 is SGHTA and CDR2 is FQGNSA in the germline V gene. Trimming removed 4 bases from V and 0 bases from J, with 7 bases in between. CDR3 DNA sequence: TGTGCCAGCAGCTGGTACAGCTCCTACGAGCAGTACTTC. Its translation is CASSWYSSYEQYF. Full variable domain (rest looked up from reference TRBV7-2 and TRBJ2-7): GAGVSQSPSNKVTEKGKDVELRCDPISGHTALYWYRQSLGQGLEFLIYFQGNSAPDKSGLPSDRFSAERTGGSVSTLTIQRTQQEDSAVYLCASSWYSSYEQYFGPGTRLTVT.

The chain recombines TRBV6-1 with TRBJ1-2; a possible D gene is TRBD1 (5 bases). V was cut by 0 bases and J by 2 bases, with 10 bases left in between. The CDR3 is 15 residues long. Germline V CDR1 and CDR2: MNHNS, SASEGT. The CDR3 protein is CASSEAGGENYGYTF. The CDR3 region has the DNA TGTGCCAGCAGTGAAGCCGGGGGGGAGAACTATGGCTACACCTTC.

On this clone: A much larger clone differs from this one at a single base, so this may be a read error. Other nucleotide sequences from this sample produce the same CDR3. V and J are TRBV2 and TRBJ2-2; TRBD1 matches at 11 bases. Germline V gene sequence: CDR1 SNHLY, CDR2 FYNNEI. The V gene end was trimmed by 6 bases and the J gene end by 4 bases; junction bases not matched to a gene: 4. This CDR3 spans 15 amino acids. Written as DNA, the CDR3 is TGTGCCAGCAGCTCCGGGACAGGGGGCACCGGGGAGCTGTTTTTT. This gives the protein CASSSGTGGTGELFF.

This clone was found a few times. V gene TRBV30 combines with J gene TRBJ2-2; D not resolved. The V gene's germline CDR1 is GTSNPN and CDR2 SVGIG (reference sequence). V was shortened by 2 bases and J by 7 bases, with 11 bases between the two germline ends. The CDR3 is 13 residues long. The CDR3 reads CAWSLPLGGELFF. DNA of the CDR3: TGTGCCTGGAGTCTACCCCTGGGCGGGGAGCTGTTTTTT.

The chain combines TRBV6-5 with TRBJ1-1, with TRBD1 matching 8 bases. The CDR3 runs 13 residues. CDR1 and CDR2 (germline): MNHEY, SVGAGI. Here the CDR3 reads CAESTGVGTEAFF. CDR3 nucleotide sequence: TGTGCAGAGTCGACAGGGGTAGGCACTGAAGCTTTCTTT.

The chain carries TRBV18 and TRBJ2-5; 7 bases are a match to TRBD1. CDR1 KGHSH and CDR2 LQKENI come from the germline V gene. The ends lost 3 bases at V and 6 bases at J; junction bases unmatched: 7. The CDR3 covers 14 residues. CDR3 nucleotides: TGTGCCAGCTCACCGCCCCCAGGGGGAAAGACCCAGTACTTC. Translating it yields CASSPPPGGKTQYF.

This CDR3 is CASSSRTLTGRRRNQPQHF. CDR3 nucleotides: TGCGCCAGCAGCTCCCGAACCCTGACAGGGCGCCGTCGCAATCAGCCCCAGCATTTT. The rearrangement joins TRBV4-1 to TRBJ1-5, with 7 bases fitting TRBD1. Germline V gene data show CDR1 as MGHRA and CDR2 as YSYEKL. With V trimmed by 5 bases and J by 2 bases, 18 bases remained unmatched. The CDR3 is 19 residues long.

By sample share, this clone is medium-sized. This chain links TRBV9 with TRBJ1-3; a possible D gene is TRBD1 (6 bases). The CDR3 consists of 14 residues. Germline V gives CDR1 SGDLS, CDR2 YYNGEE. Trimming cost V 4 bases and J 4 bases, with 12 bases left between them. CDR3 loop: CASSRGTRGNTIYF. The CDR3 coding sequence is TGTGCCAGCAGCCGCGGGACAAGAGGAAACACCATATATTTT.

The chain uses TRBV2 and TRBJ2-2; D is possibly TRBD1 (6 bases). CDR3 length: 19 amino acids. V was clipped by 10 bases and J by 0 bases, with 27 bases between them. Germline V lookup: CDR1 SNHLY, CDR2 FYNNEI. CDR3 region: CATSRRAQGRRSNTGELFF. The CDR3 nucleotides are TGTGCCACCTCAAGAAGGGCACAGGGACGCCGTTCGAACACCGGGGAGCTGTTTTTT.

This rearrangement joins TRBV10-3 to TRBJ2-2; 7 nucleotides line up with TRBD1. The CDR3 extends over 16 amino acids. V was pared by 3 bases and J by 3 bases, with 7 bases of the junction left unmatched. In germline, CDR1 is ENHRY, CDR2 SYGVKD. The CDR3: CAISEATGWDTGELFF. The CDR3 nucleotides are TGTGCCATCAGTGAAGCGACAGGGTGGGACACCGGGGAGCTGTTTTTT.

This clone is a singleton in its sample. The chain combines TRBV6-1 with TRBJ2-3; D is perhaps TRBD1 (6 bases). V lost 2 bases to trimming and J lost 5 bases, with 11 bases between them. CDR1 and CDR2 from the germline V gene are MNHNS and SASEGT. This CDR3 spans 14 amino acids. CDR3 loop: CASSERGRGDTQYF. The CDR3 DNA reads as TGTGCCAGCAGTGAAAGGGGCAGGGGAGATACGCAGTATTTT.

This chain joins TRBV6-2 or TRBV6-3 and TRBJ1-1; D gene ambiguous. The CDR3 contains 14 residues. Trimming took 2 bases from V and 1 from J, leaving 8 bases between them. Germline V gene lookup returns CDR1 MNHEY and CDR2 SVGEGT. The CDR3 sequence: CASSYDTSNTEAFF. CDR3 sequence (DNA): TGTGCCAGCAGTTACGACACATCGAACACTGAAGCTTTCTTT.

The rearrangement uses TRBV5-1 and TRBJ2-7; D ambiguous. This CDR3 has 13 residues. V was clipped by 5 bases and J by 0 bases, with 9 bases between them. CDR1 is SGHRS and CDR2 is YFSETQ in the germline V gene. The CDR3 reads CASRPSTSYEQYF. The DNA of the CDR3 is TGCGCCAGCAGACCCTCCACCTCCTACGAGCAGTACTTC.

V usage is TRBV6-6 and J usage is TRBJ1-4; D may be TRBD1 (6 bases). CDR3 length: 15 residues. CDR1 and CDR2 from the germline V gene are MNHNY and SVGAGI (reference sequence). Trimming stripped 5 bases from V and 7 bases from J, with 17 bases between. In nucleotides, the CDR3 is TGTGCCAGCAGTGTACAGGGAAAGGGAGTTGAAAAACTGTTTTTT. As protein: CASSVQGKGVEKLFF.

V gene TRBV7-2 combines with J gene TRBJ1-3; D gene unclear. The germline gives CDR1 SGHTA, CDR2 FQGNSA. V gave up 2 bases and J gave up 2 bases, with 13 bases separating them. The CDR3 runs to 16 residues. CDR3 in amino acids: CASSLIPVNTGNTIYF. CDR3 nucleotide sequence: TGTGCCAGCAGCTTAATCCCAGTCAACACTGGAAACACCATATATTTT. The variable domain in full, with the rest retrieved from reference TRBV7-2 and TRBJ1-3, is GAGVSQSPSNKVTEKGKDVELRCDPISGHTALYWYRQSLGQGLEFLIYFQGNSAPDKSGLPSDRFSAERTGGSVSTLTIQRTQQEDSAVYLCASSLIPVNTGNTIYFGEGSWLTVV.

The chain couples TRBV10-3 to TRBJ1-1; maybe TRBD1 (6 bases). The germline gives CDR1 ENHRY, CDR2 SYGVKD. The ends were cut back, 8 bases at V and 3 bases at J, with 22 bases in the middle. The CDR3 runs to 16 residues. The CDR3 loop is CAIVENLGQRDTEAFF. CDR3 in DNA: TGTGCCATCGTTGAAAACCTCGGACAGCGAGACACTGAAGCTTTCTTT.

This clone has only one observation. CDR3 residues: CAWTGNSGNTIYF. DNA of the CDR3: TGTGCCTGGACAGGCAACTCTGGAAACACCATATATTTT. The V and J genes are TRBV30 and TRBJ1-3; no definite D call. V lost 4 bases and J lost 0, with 7 bases in between. The CDR3 is made up of 13 amino acids. CDR1 and CDR2 (germline): GTSNPN, SVGIG (reference sequence).

This clone was picked up one time. The V and J genes are TRBV12-3 or TRBV12-4 and TRBJ2-5; maybe TRBD2 (6 bases). The V and J ends lost 8 bases and 7 bases respectively, with 17 bases between them. This CDR3 is 13 amino acids long. The CDR3 bases are TGTGCCAGCTCTGGAGGCGGGGTGTTGACCCAGTACTTC. Protein product: CASSGGGVLTQYF.

This clone was recorded a few times. The rearrangement joins TRBV5-5 to TRBJ2-3; 7 bases fit TRBD1. The germline V gene encodes CDR1 SGHKS and CDR2 YYEKEE (reference sequence). The junction had 5 bases not matched to a gene; V was cut back by 2 bases and J by 2 bases. The CDR3 length is 15 residues. Here the CDR3 reads CASSFQGQHTDTQYF. The DNA of the CDR3 is TGTGCCAGCAGCTTTCAGGGACAGCACACAGATACGCAGTATTTT.

A single count supports this clone. The chain carries TRBV5-5 and TRBJ2-2; D not resolved. Trimming removed 1 base from V and 2 bases from J, with 9 bases in between. CDR1 is SGHKS and CDR2 is YYEKEE in the germline V gene (reference sequence). The CDR3 runs 15 residues. CDR3 sequence: CASSLISGNTGELFF. In nucleotides, the CDR3 is TGTGCCAGCAGCTTGATCAGTGGAAACACCGGGGAGCTGTTTTTT.

The chain joins TRBV12-5 to TRBJ1-5, with D unresolved. This CDR3 is 19 amino acids long. The germline gives CDR1 LGHNT, CDR2 FRNRAP. V was cut by 0 bases and J by 0 bases, with 18 bases left in between. The CDR3 region has the DNA TGTGCTAGTGGTTTGGTACTGGGCGACGGCCCAGATAGCAATCAGCCCCAGCATTTT. The encoded protein is CASGLVLGDGPDSNQPQHF.

This clone was observed a few times. The chain joins TRBV11-2 to TRBJ1-5, with D hard to call. CDR1 is SGHAT, CDR2 FQNNGV, per germline. The CDR3 runs 13 residues. V was pared by 0 bases and J by 5 bases, with 5 bases between. CDR3 sequence: CASSLEGDQPQHF. The CDR3 bases are TGTGCCAGCAGCTTAGAAGGAGATCAGCCCCAGCATTTT.